The T cell receptor beta chain described here comes from a study of vaccination and CD4 T cells after COVID-19. Study information: Sampling post-COVID took place a median approximately 100 days after diagnosis (range 35 to 161). Stimuli were overlapping spike peptide pools of SARS-CoV-2 and three common cold coronaviruses (HCoV-NL63, HCoV-OC43, HCoV-229E).

Sequenced with the Oncomine TCR Beta short-read assay was DNA taken from cultured CD4+ T cells. One entry per CDR3 protein, called by TCRdb with MiXCR from the PCR reads. This table has just under 20,000 distinct CDR3 sequences, approximately 48% appearing once. This clonotype turned up a few times. Its cognate antigen is unknown. This CDR3 spans 15 amino acids. The ends were cut back, 2 bases at V and 6 bases at J, with 16 bases in the middle. In germline, CDR1 is MNHEY, CDR2 SVGAGI. Study-level findings and limits: Convalescent patients displayed spike mono-reactivity in 304 of 307 vaccine-specific clones.

Treatment indicated: approximately 9-day PBMC culture with coronavirus spike peptide pools or control peptides (ViraFEST assay). Specimen: CD4+ T cells from blood, cultured in vitro, collected after SARS-CoV-2 vaccination. V gene TRBV6-5 combines with J gene TRBJ1-1; D is perhaps TRBD1 (6 bases). The receptor's source is a human donor who had recovered from COVID-19. CDR3 residues: CASSYASQGPAEAFF. The CDR3, as DNA: TGTGCCAGCAGTTACGCGTCACAGGGCCCCGCTGAAGCTTTCTTT.